The present T cell receptor beta chain was sequenced within a study of CD8+ T cells in alopecia areata. Notes on the study in general: Mouse data revealed clearer TCR sharing than patient data did, a gap possibly tied to HLA.

V was trimmed by 0 bases and J by 2 bases, leaving 10 bases between them. The V gene's germline CDR1 is MSHET and CDR2 SYDVDS. This CDR3 spans 15 amino acids. The sample holds a few counts of this clone. Its antigen is currently unknown. Genes here carry mouse names. The read gets to within 4 residues of the CDR3 end, and the germline J gene fills in the rest. Scientists pooled cutaneous lymph node cells and sorted them on CD4, CD8alpha, NKG2D, NKG2ACE and other markers. Extraction and reverse transcription of RNA yielded cDNA as the sequencing template. Repertoires were generated with immunoSEQ multiplex PCR, while TCRdb's copy carries only in-frame clones and drops some. This set yields under 350,000 clones and no singletons; the top ten hold more than 0.95%.

This clonotype was obtained from a C3H/HeJ mouse with alopecia areata. Mouse strain MHC haplotype: H2-k. The sequencing input was CD4+ T cells sorted from a lymph node. The chain carries TRBV29 and TRBJ1-1; no definite D call. CDR3 DNA (partial): TGTGCTAGCAGTTTATCCACAGCTCTTAACACA. Translating gives CASSLSTALNT. The full CDR3 protein is CASSLSTALNTEVFF.